The entry below describes one T cell receptor beta chain. Original data processing: Nucleated cell number was recorded as an estimate derived from reference gene primer amplification. Measured with immunoSEQ multiplex PCR; TCRdb has only the in-frame clones, and not every one. From that table come the V and J calls and clone size; the DNA was used to work out D and trimming. Of roughly 56,000 clones in the sample, 80% to 95% were seen once. CDR3 length: 16 residues. Per germline, CDR1 MNHNS and CDR2 SASEGT. V was cut by 0 bases and J by 7 bases, with 17 bases left in between. The data are from a study of blood T cell repertoires in COVID-19. Study-wide context: Some COVID-19 samples were acute and others convalescent; all came from the United States, Italy and Spain. T cells, B-cell-depleted T cells, or PBMCs supplied cDNA or gDNA.

This receptor was taken from a middle-aged man with active COVID-19. Material for sequencing was peripheral blood. The chain employs TRBV6-1 and TRBJ2-3; D might be TRBD2 (6 bases). DNA of the CDR3: TGTGCCAGCAGTGAAGCGCTTTGGGGCCGGGAGAATACGCAGTATTTT. Translated, it gives CASSEALWGRENTQYF.